The 17 T cell receptor beta chains presented below share a single source sample, sequenced in a study of T cells in Graves' hyperthyroidism and ophthalmopathy. Researchers took RNA transcripts and amplified the TCR beta CDR3 regions from them. HTBI primers were the set used in a first-round RT-PCR of the TCR CDR3. From the multiplex PCR reads, TCRdb called clonotypes with MiXCR, one entry per CDR3 protein. The table records over 250,000 distinct CDR3 sequences, about an eighth of them present only once. What was sequenced was blood. The receptors derive from a woman aged 40 to 50 with Graves' ophthalmopathy.

There are many counts of this clonotype. V and J are TRBV20-1 and TRBJ1-1; perhaps TRBD1 as D (5 bases). Germline V CDR1 and CDR2: DFQATT, SNEGSKA (reference sequence). Trimming pared 6 bases from V and 3 bases from J, leaving 14 bases between. The CDR3 is made up of 13 amino acids. Here the CDR3 reads CSALPDTHTEAFF. CDR3 nucleotide sequence: TGCAGTGCCCTTCCGGACACCCACACTGAAGCTTTCTTT.

This clonotype was detected ten times or more. The chain joins TRBV28 to TRBJ1-5; 7 bases align to TRBD1. CDR1 is MDHEN and CDR2 is SYDVKM in the germline V gene. J lost 7 bases, V lost 5 bases, and 14 bases had no gene match. This CDR3 comprises 16 residues. CDR3 coding DNA: TGTGCCAGCAGTCCCACCCCCTACAGGGGCGAACAGCCCCAGCATTTT. This translates into CASSPTPYRGEQPQHF.

J is TRBJ1-2 and V is TRBV28; TRBD1 matches 7 bases. The CDR3 consists of 16 residues. V lost 0 bases to trimming and J lost 4 bases; unmatched junction nucleotides: 8. Per the germline V gene, CDR1 is MDHEN and CDR2 is SYDVKM. CDR3 DNA sequence: TGTGCCAGCAGTTTATGGAGGGACAGAGGATTCTATGGCTACACCTTC. Protein product: CASSLWRDRGFYGYTF.

The chain joins TRBV5-1 to TRBJ2-3; a weak D match, TRBD2 (6 bases). V gave up 1 base and J gave up 6 bases, with 9 bases separating them. CDR3 size: 13 residues. Per the germline V gene, CDR1 is SGHRS and CDR2 is YFSETQ. The CDR3 loop reads CASSLSSVDTQYF. CDR3 coding DNA: TGCGCCAGCAGCTTGTCTAGCGTGGATACGCAGTATTTT.

J is TRBJ2-3 and V is TRBV5-1; no reliable D call. The germline CDR1 and CDR2 sequences are SGHRS and YFSETQ. The CDR3 runs 15 residues. V lost 0 bases and J 4 bases, leaving 12 bases between the germline ends. DNA for the CDR3: TGCGCCAGCAGCTTGGGACTCCTAGACGCAGATACGCAGTATTTT. Its translation: CASSLGLLDADTQYF.

The chain couples TRBV20-1 to TRBJ2-2, with D uncertain. Germline assignment: CDR1 DFQATT and CDR2 SNEGSKA (reference sequence). The CDR3 contains 16 residues. Trimming removed 6 bases at V and 0 bases at J, with 17 bases between. The CDR3 here is CSAVRSSWANTGELFF. CDR3 nucleotide sequence: TGCAGTGCCGTCAGATCCTCATGGGCGAACACCGGGGAGCTGTTTTTT.

A note on this clonotype: Compared with germline, one end of the junction differs, possibly owing to a read error. The chain carries TRBV6-4 and TRBJ2-3, with 9 positions matching TRBD2. The length of the CDR3 is 14 residues. Germline lookup yields CDR1 MRHNA and CDR2 SNTAGT. The CDR3 DNA is TGTGTCAGCAGTGAGGGCGGGGGGGCCCGTACGCAGTATTTT. Protein sequence: CVSSEGGGARTQYF.

This clonotype was detected many times. The chain joins TRBV11-2 to TRBJ1-6, with D perhaps TRBD1 (5 bases). V was cut by 4 bases and J by 5 bases, with 9 bases left in between. The length of the CDR3 is 14 residues. The germline V gene encodes CDR1 SGHAT and CDR2 FQNNGV. The CDR3 sequence: CASSWGSDNSPLHF. DNA of the CDR3: TGTGCCAGCAGCTGGGGGTCTGATAATTCACCCCTCCACTTT.

In this sample, this clonotype turned up many times. J is TRBJ2-3 and V is TRBV20-1; D assignment may be TRBD1 or TRBD2 (5 bases each). The V end lost 5 bases, the J end lost 2 bases, and 14 bases lay between the germline ends. The CDR3 sequence is 14 residues long. Germline values: CDR1 DFQATT, CDR2 SNEGSKA (reference sequence). The CDR3: CSASGTIFTDTQYF. The CDR3 DNA sequence: TGCAGTGCTTCCGGGACGATTTTCACAGATACGCAGTATTTT.

The chain links TRBV20-1 to TRBJ2-7; D unresolved. The CDR3 is 13 amino acids. Germline assignment: CDR1 DFQATT and CDR2 SNEGSKA (reference sequence). V was trimmed by 6 bases and J by 0 bases, leaving 12 bases between them. The chain's CDR3 is CSAPRISSYEQYF. The CDR3, as DNA: TGCAGTGCCCCCCGGATTAGCTCCTACGAGCAGTACTTC.

The chain links TRBV7-9 to TRBJ1-3; D ambiguous. V was cut by 4 bases and J by 0 bases, with 7 bases left in between. The germline gives CDR1 SEHNR, CDR2 FQNEAQ (reference sequence). The CDR3 is 14 amino acids. The CDR3 sequence: CASSWATSGNTIYF. The CDR3 coding sequence is TGTGCCAGCAGCTGGGCGACCTCTGGAAACACCATATATTTT.

This clonotype was counted a few times. The genes are TRBV5-1 and TRBJ1-2; possibly TRBD1 for D (5 bases). This CDR3 has 14 amino acids. Trimming took off 0 bases at V and 5 bases at J, with 11 bases between the two ends. Germline values: CDR1 SGHRS, CDR2 YFSETQ. The DNA for the CDR3 is TGCGCCAGCAGCTTGGTTGACGGACAATATGGCTACACCTTC. Translating it yields CASSLVDGQYGYTF.

This clonotype was seen repeatedly, ten times or more. The gene calls are TRBV20-1 and TRBJ2-1; no reliable D call. V lost 2 bases and J 6 bases, leaving 5 bases between the germline ends. This CDR3 is built from 11 residues. CDR1 is DFQATT, CDR2 SNEGSKA, per germline (reference sequence). CDR3 DNA: TGCAGTGCTAGAAGCCTCAATGAGCAGTTCTTC. Protein product: CSARSLNEQFF.

This clonotype was recorded many times. The V call is TRBV28, the J call TRBJ2-3; 9 nucleotides agree with TRBD2. After removal of 7 bases from V and 0 bases from J, the junction contained 14 bases not matched to a gene. The CDR3 contains 18 residues. Germline CDR1 reads MDHEN; CDR2 reads SYDVKM. CDR3 DNA sequence: TGTGCCAGCACGGGCACCAGACCTAGCGGGACTAGCACAGATACGCAGTATTTT. Its translation: CASTGTRPSGTSTDTQYF. The entire variable domain, with the rest obtained from reference TRBV28 and TRBJ2-3, is as follows: DVKVTQSSRYLVKRTGEKVFLECVQDMDHENMFWYRQDPGLGLRLIYFSYDVKMKEKGDIPEGYSVSREKKERFSLILESASTNQTSMYLCASTGTRPSGTSTDTQYFGPGTRLTVL.

This clonotype has a count of ten or more. The genes are TRBV2 and TRBJ2-1; unclear D gene. Germline V lookup: CDR1 SNHLY, CDR2 FYNNEI. V gave up 6 bases and J gave up 0 bases, with 9 bases separating them. This CDR3 spans 14 amino acids. CDR3 in amino acids: CASSPRSSYNEQFF. The DNA of the CDR3 is TGTGCCAGCAGCCCTAGGAGCTCCTACAATGAGCAGTTCTTC.

This clonotype has at least ten counts. The genes are TRBV15 and TRBJ1-1, with TRBD1 as a possible D gene (5 bases). Trimming took off 2 bases at V and 5 bases at J, with 9 bases between the two ends. CDR1 and CDR2 (germline): LNHNV, YYDKDF (reference sequence). The CDR3 is 13 amino acids. In nucleotides, the CDR3 is TGTGCCACCAGCAGACAGGGTGCAACTGAAGCTTTCTTT. It translates to CATSRQGATEAFF.

Ten or more counts support this clonotype. V gene TRBV30 combines with J gene TRBJ2-5; D is unclear. V was cut by 2 bases and J by 5 bases, with 15 bases left in between. There are 14 residues in the CDR3. Germline-derived CDR1 and CDR2 are GTSNPN and SVGIG (reference sequence). CDR3 residues: CAWSRIKKTETQYF. CDR3 coding DNA: TGTGCCTGGAGTCGTATTAAAAAAACGGAGACCCAGTACTTC.